These T cell receptor beta chains were read from a single sample in a study of post-analysis software for immune sequencing data. TCRdb reprocessed the PCR reads with MiXCR, giving one entry per CDR3 protein. The data hold more than 450,000 distinct CDR3 sequences, with roughly 40% observed a single time. Sequenced material: blood. These TCRs come from a girl aged 10-17 years with multiple sclerosis. The CDR3 runs from the conserved cysteine through the conserved F or W. The order of the fields is V gene, clone size, J gene, D gene, CDR3 protein, CDR3 DNA. D genes are given only for firm matches. A row's size may be missing; if present it is once, few, many or a size class.

V gene: TRBV12-3/TRBV12-4
clone size: -
J gene: TRBJ2-3
D gene: -
CDR3 protein: CASSSHSGSTDTQYF
CDR3 DNA: TGTGCCAGCAGCTCTCATTCAGGGAGCACAGATACGCAGTATTTT

V gene: TRBV13
clone size: few
J gene: TRBJ2-1
D gene: -
CDR3 protein: CASSPPTRRPYNEQFF
CDR3 DNA: TGTGCCAGCAGCCCGCCGACTAGGAGGCCCTACAATGAGCAGTTCTTC

V gene: TRBV28
clone size: few
J gene: TRBJ2-2
D gene: TRBD1
CDR3 protein: CASSFRPQGARYTGELFF
CDR3 DNA: TGTGCCAGCAGTTTTAGGCCACAGGGGGCGAGGTACACCGGGGAGCTGTTTTTT

V gene: TRBV21-1
clone size: -
J gene: TRBJ2-7
D gene: -
CDR3 protein: CASSKGRQENYYEQYF
CDR3 DNA: TGTGCCAGCAGCAAAGGGAGACAGGAAAATTATTACGAGCAGTACTTC

V gene: TRBV15
clone size: -
J gene: TRBJ2-7
D gene: -
CDR3 protein: CATSRDSSATYEQYF
CDR3 DNA: TGTGCCACCAGCAGAGATTCCTCCGCAACCTACGAGCAGTACTTC

V gene: TRBV5-1
clone size: few
J gene: TRBJ2-5
D gene: TRBD1
CDR3 protein: CASSPGQGGKTQYF
CDR3 DNA: TGCGCCAGCAGCCCAGGACAGGGCGGCAAGACCCAGTACTTC

V gene: TRBV5-6
clone size: -
J gene: TRBJ2-7
D gene: TRBD2
CDR3 protein: CASSLVAGGAGEQYF
CDR3 DNA: TGTGCCAGCAGCTTGGTAGCGGGAGGGGCGGGCGAGCAGTACTTC

V gene: TRBV10-3
clone size: -
J gene: TRBJ1-1
D gene: -
CDR3 protein: CAISRVLNTEAFF
CDR3 DNA: TGTGCCATCAGTAGGGTGCTGAACACTGAAGCTTTCTTT

V gene: TRBV29-1
clone size: -
J gene: TRBJ2-5
D gene: -
CDR3 protein: CSVDGTALQETQYF
CDR3 DNA: TGCAGCGTTGATGGGACCGCACTCCAAGAGACCCAGTACTTC

V gene: TRBV10-3
clone size: -
J gene: TRBJ2-3
D gene: -
CDR3 protein: CATAEPTTDTQYF
CDR3 DNA: TGTGCCACCGCAGAGCCAACCACAGATACGCAGTATTTT

V gene: TRBV9
clone size: -
J gene: TRBJ2-7
D gene: -
CDR3 protein: CASSPTRGEQYF
CDR3 DNA: TGTGCCAGCAGCCCCACACGGGGCGAGCAGTACTTC

V gene: TRBV2
clone size: few
J gene: TRBJ1-6
D gene: -
CDR3 protein: CATGTVSYNSPPHF
CDR3 DNA: TGTGCCACAGGGACGGTCTCCTATAATTCACCCCCCCACTTT

V gene: TRBV13
clone size: -
J gene: TRBJ2-5
D gene: -
CDR3 protein: CASSLEGPGSETQYF
CDR3 DNA: TGTGCCAGCAGCTTAGAAGGGCCGGGGTCAGAGACCCAGTACTTC

V gene: TRBV20-1
clone size: -
J gene: TRBJ2-3
D gene: TRBD1
CDR3 protein: CSARDRQGPDTQYF
CDR3 DNA: TGCAGTGCTAGAGATAGACAGGGGCCAGATACGCAGTATTTT

V gene: TRBV6-2/TRBV6-3
clone size: once
J gene: TRBJ1-6
D gene: -
CDR3 protein: CASHGTYNSPLHF
CDR3 DNA: TGTGCCAGCCACGGAACCTATAATTCACCCCTCCACTTT

V gene: TRBV12-3/TRBV12-4
clone size: few
J gene: TRBJ2-5
D gene: -
CDR3 protein: CASTDSRETQYF
CDR3 DNA: TGTGCCAGCACCGACAGCCGAGAGACCCAGTACTTC

V gene: TRBV12-3/TRBV12-4
clone size: -
J gene: TRBJ1-2
D gene: TRBD1
CDR3 protein: CASSPGQGALGYTF
CDR3 DNA: TGTGCCAGCAGCCCCGGACAGGGGGCGCTCGGCTACACCTTC

V gene: TRBV6-5
clone size: few
J gene: TRBJ2-1
D gene: TRBD2
CDR3 protein: CASSYSRVGGSSYNEQFF
CDR3 DNA: TGTGCCAGCAGTTACTCGAGGGTGGGCGGGAGCTCCTACAATGAGCAGTTCTTC

V gene: TRBV20-1
clone size: -
J gene: TRBJ2-5
D gene: -
CDR3 protein: CSASLGHIKETQYF
CDR3 DNA: TGCAGTGCTAGCCTCGGGCATATTAAAGAGACCCAGTACTTC

V gene: TRBV11-2
clone size: -
J gene: TRBJ2-7
D gene: -
CDR3 protein: CASSFLRGGGDEQYF
CDR3 DNA: TGTGCCAGCAGCTTTTTACGTGGGGGGGGCGACGAGCAGTACTTC

V gene: TRBV7-3
clone size: -
J gene: TRBJ1-6
D gene: -
CDR3 protein: CASSLTQGNSPLHF
CDR3 DNA: TGTGCCAGCAGCTTGACGCAAGGCAATTCACCCCTCCACTTT

V gene: TRBV7-9
clone size: -
J gene: TRBJ2-1
D gene: TRBD2
CDR3 protein: CASSLVPRTSGRSEFF
CDR3 DNA: TGTGCCAGCAGCTTAGTGCCCCGGACTAGCGGGAGATCGGAGTTCTTC

V gene: TRBV27
clone size: -
J gene: TRBJ1-2
D gene: TRBD1
CDR3 protein: CASSLWTGQGIASYTF
CDR3 DNA: TGTGCCAGCAGTTTATGGACGGGACAGGGAATAGCTAGCTACACCTTC

V gene: TRBV5-1
clone size: few
J gene: TRBJ2-4
D gene: -
CDR3 protein: CASSPDLAKNIQYF
CDR3 DNA: TGCGCCAGCAGCCCTGACTTAGCCAAAAACATTCAGTACTTC

V gene: TRBV18
clone size: -
J gene: TRBJ1-4
D gene: TRBD1
CDR3 protein: CASSPSADRGEKLFF
CDR3 DNA: TGTGCCAGCTCACCTTCCGCGGACAGGGGTGAAAAACTGTTTTTT

V gene: TRBV7-2
clone size: -
J gene: TRBJ2-5
D gene: TRBD2
CDR3 protein: CASTLTSGGARETQYF
CDR3 DNA: TGTGCCAGCACTCTTACTAGCGGGGGGGCGAGAGAGACCCAGTACTTC

V gene: TRBV27
clone size: -
J gene: TRBJ2-7
D gene: -
CDR3 protein: CASRSPRYEQYF
CDR3 DNA: TGTGCCAGCAGATCCCCACGCTACGAGCAGTACTTC

V gene: TRBV2
clone size: -
J gene: TRBJ2-1
D gene: -
CDR3 protein: CASSEGGGQRNSQRPFF
CDR3 DNA: TGTGCCAGCAGTGAGGGAGGGGGCCAGCGGAACAGTCAAAGGCCGTTCTTC

V gene: TRBV5-1
clone size: -
J gene: TRBJ2-5
D gene: TRBD2
CDR3 protein: CASRSGGAGETQYF
CDR3 DNA: TGCGCCAGCCGGTCCGGGGGGGCTGGAGAGACCCAGTACTTC

V gene: TRBV10-3
clone size: few
J gene: TRBJ1-2
D gene: TRBD1
CDR3 protein: CAISIGQAGGGYTF
CDR3 DNA: TGTGCCATCAGCATTGGACAGGCCGGGGGTGGCTACACCTTC

V gene: TRBV7-9
clone size: few
J gene: TRBJ1-6
D gene: TRBD1
CDR3 protein: CASSFGQVGSPLHF
CDR3 DNA: TGTGCCAGCAGCTTTGGACAGGTCGGCTCACCCCTCCACTTT

V gene: TRBV20-1
clone size: -
J gene: TRBJ2-7
D gene: -
CDR3 protein: CSASPGQVYEQYF
CDR3 DNA: TGCAGTGCTAGTCCAGGTCAAGTCTACGAGCAGTACTTC

V gene: TRBV20-1
clone size: few
J gene: TRBJ2-1
D gene: TRBD2
CDR3 protein: CSARSLRTSEYNEQFF
CDR3 DNA: TGCAGTGCTAGAAGTCTTAGGACTAGCGAGTACAATGAGCAGTTCTTC

V gene: TRBV4-1
clone size: -
J gene: TRBJ2-7
D gene: TRBD1
CDR3 protein: CASSPGQGRMDEQYF
CDR3 DNA: TGCGCCAGCAGCCCCGGACAGGGTCGAATGGACGAGCAGTACTTC

V gene: TRBV12-3/TRBV12-4
clone size: few
J gene: TRBJ2-4
D gene: -
CDR3 protein: CASSPLEFEKQYF
CDR3 DNA: TGTGCCAGCAGTCCCCTAGAGTTCGAAAAGCAGTACTTC

V gene: TRBV4-1
clone size: few
J gene: TRBJ2-1
D gene: -
CDR3 protein: CASSQVKMGNEQFF
CDR3 DNA: TGCGCCAGCAGCCAAGTGAAGATGGGCAATGAGCAGTTCTTC

V gene: TRBV3-1
clone size: few
J gene: TRBJ2-3
D gene: TRBD2
CDR3 protein: CASSYLGGTSSSDTQYF
CDR3 DNA: TGTGCCAGCAGCTATCTCGGAGGGACTAGCAGTTCAGATACGCAGTATTTT

V gene: TRBV5-6
clone size: -
J gene: TRBJ2-5
D gene: TRBD2
CDR3 protein: CASSLPGVAGDNEQYF
CDR3 DNA: TGTGCCAGCAGCTTGCCGGGGGTAGCGGGGGACAATGAGCAGTACTTC

V gene: TRBV2
clone size: -
J gene: TRBJ2-6
D gene: -
CDR3 protein: CARSTGANVLTF
CDR3 DNA: TGTGCCAGGTCTACCGGGGCCAACGTCCTGACTTTC